Included here is one T cell receptor beta chain sequence, with context. The DNA is omitted, as the CDR3 cannot be located on it reliably, and the CDR3 follows TCRdb's listing. The source of the sample is a study of memory CD8 T cells in hepatitis C reinfection. Across the study: Chronic HCV followed reinfection in a couple of donors who cleared primary infection. Samples late or after reinfection came 12 to 24 weeks post-detection.

Stated time point: late/post reinfection, 12 to 24 weeks after detection. No in vitro expansion preceded TCR sequencing of the sorted cells. People who inject drugs from Montreal's HEPCO study were the donors. Total naive CD8 T cells were sorted as viable CD3+ CD8+ CD45RO- cells from a couple of donors. The CDR3 spans 12 amino acids, including both terminal residues. Germline V lookup: CDR1 LNHDA, CDR2 SQIVND (reference sequence). Measured with immunoSEQ multiplex PCR; TCRdb has only the in-frame clones, and not every one. There are approximately 49,000 clones in the sample; 85% to 90% occur only once, and 0.72% lies in the top ten.

The sample was naive CD8+ T cells sorted from blood. This TCR was recovered from a man younger than 35 with hepatitis C virus infection. The chain combines TRBV19 with TRBJ2-1; the DNA was not used to check the table's D call, TRBD2. The CDR3: CASTSGGNEQFF.